The clone carrying this TCR beta chain was seen just once. This specimen belongs to a study of blood T cell repertoires in COVID-19. Study-wide context: The United States, Italy and Spain supplied acute and convalescent COVID-19 samples. In each case, the material was cDNA or gDNA derived from T cells, B-cell-depleted T cells, or PBMCs.

Under the authors' procedure: Amplification with reference gene primers provided the estimates of nucleated cell counts. The repertoire was sequenced with immunoSEQ multiplex PCR; TCRdb's copy has only in-frame clones and lacks some. V, J and clone size are those of that table, while D and trimming were read from the DNA. The table includes more than 100,000 clones, 84% detected once. This CDR3 region has 15 residues. In germline, CDR1 is LNHDA, CDR2 SQIVND (reference sequence). After removal of 5 bases from V and 2 bases from J, the junction contained 7 bases not matched to a gene. The rearrangement joins TRBV19 to TRBJ2-3, with 7 positions matching TRBD2. Sequences were obtained from peripheral blood. The TCR comes from a man in his sixties with acute or convalescent COVID-19. CDR3 nucleotide sequence: TGTGCCAGTAGTTTAAGAGCGGGGAACACAGATACGCAGTATTTT. Its protein product is CASSLRAGNTDTQYF.